This paragraph covers one T cell receptor (beta chain) sequence. The antigen is undetermined. These data are taken from a study of cytomegalovirus exposure and HLA in healthy donors. The study, taken as a whole, reports: Later, an analysis found that TCR clusters from the first cohort tended to co-occur in the 120 or so validation repertoires.

Using immunoSEQ multiplex PCR, the repertoire was profiled, and TCRdb retains in-frame clones only, with some absent. The data hold about 280,000 clones, with roughly 90% observed a single time. The TCR originated in a woman aged 18-29 years in good health and CMV-seronegative. Sequenced material: PBMCs.

CDR3 in DNA: TGTGCCAGCAGCCCAAGGGACAGAGATCACTATGGCTACACCTTC. As protein: CASSPRDRDHYGYTF. This chain connects TRBV13 to TRBJ1-2, with TRBD1 matching over 7 bases. Germline CDR1 and CDR2: PRHDT and FYEKMQ (reference sequence). V shed 5 bases, J shed 3 bases, and the junction held 9 bases outside the gene matches. The CDR3 is 15 residues long.